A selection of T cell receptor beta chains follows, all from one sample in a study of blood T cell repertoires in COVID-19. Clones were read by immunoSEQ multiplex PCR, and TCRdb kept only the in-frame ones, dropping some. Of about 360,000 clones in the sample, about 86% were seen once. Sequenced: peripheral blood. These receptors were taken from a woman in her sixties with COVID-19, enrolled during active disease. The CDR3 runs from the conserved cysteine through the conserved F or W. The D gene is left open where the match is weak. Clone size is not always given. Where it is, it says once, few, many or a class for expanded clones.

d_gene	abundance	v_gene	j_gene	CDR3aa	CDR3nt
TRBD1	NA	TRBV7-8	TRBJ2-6	CASSSPTGVGANVLTF	TGTGCCAGCAGCTCTCCGACAGGGGTTGGGGCCAACGTCCTGACTTTC
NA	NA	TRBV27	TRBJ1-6	CASKSSSYNSPLHF	TGTGCCAGCAAATCCAGCTCCTATAATTCACCCCTCCACTTT
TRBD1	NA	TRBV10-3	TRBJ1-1	CAIRAWGQGENTEAFF	TGTGCCATCCGCGCCTGGGGACAGGGGGAGAACACTGAAGCTTTCTTT
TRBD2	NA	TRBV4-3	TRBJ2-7	CASSQWLPGLAVYEQYF	TGCGCCAGCAGCCAATGGTTGCCGGGACTAGCGGTCTACGAGCAGTACTTC
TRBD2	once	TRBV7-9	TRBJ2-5	CASSSTSGVQETQYF	TGTGCCAGCAGCTCGACTAGCGGCGTCCAAGAGACCCAGTACTTC
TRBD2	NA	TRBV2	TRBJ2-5	CASSTGTSVETQYF	TGTGCCAGCAGCACCGGGACTAGCGTGGAGACCCAGTACTTC
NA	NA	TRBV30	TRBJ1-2	CAWSGTPLYGYTF	TGTGCCTGGAGTGGGACACCGCTCTATGGCTACACCTTC
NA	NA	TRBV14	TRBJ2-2	CASSRLGGGGELFF	TGTGCCAGCAGCCGGCTTGGAGGAGGCGGGGAGCTGTTTTTT
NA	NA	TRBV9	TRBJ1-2	CASSTWDTYGYTF	TGTGCCAGCAGCACTTGGGACACCTATGGCTACACCTTC
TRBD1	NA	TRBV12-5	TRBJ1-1	CASGLVQGTEAFF	TGTGCTAGTGGTTTGGTACAGGGGACTGAAGCTTTCTTT
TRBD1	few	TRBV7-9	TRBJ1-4	CASSFLQGADEKLFF	TGTGCCAGCAGCTTTCTGCAGGGGGCGGATGAAAAACTGTTTTTT
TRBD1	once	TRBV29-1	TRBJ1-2	CSVEAPTGDYGYTF	TGCAGCGTTGAAGCCCCGACAGGGGACTATGGCTACACCTTC
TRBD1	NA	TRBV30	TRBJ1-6	CAWSASGTGSSPLHF	TGTGCCTGGAGTGCATCCGGGACAGGTAGTTCACCCCTCCACTTT
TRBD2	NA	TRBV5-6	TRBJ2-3	CASNTFLGGGATDTQYF	TGTGCCAGCAACACTTTTTTGGGCGGGGGGGCCACAGATACGCAGTATTTT
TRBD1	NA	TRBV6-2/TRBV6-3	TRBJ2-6	CASSLQPTGTGANVLTF	TGTGCCAGCAGCCTCCAGCCGACAGGGACTGGGGCCAACGTCCTGACTTTC
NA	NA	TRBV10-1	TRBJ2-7	CASSSPGQGTEQYF	TGCGCCAGCAGCTCGCCGGGCCAGGGCACGGAGCAGTACTTC
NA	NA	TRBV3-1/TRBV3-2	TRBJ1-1	CASSQDSGAWTEAFF	TGTGCCAGCAGCCAAGATTCAGGGGCTTGGACTGAAGCTTTCTTT
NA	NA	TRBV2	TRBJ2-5	CASTGSGGQETQYF	TGTGCCAGCACGGGCAGCGGAGGACAAGAGACCCAGTACTTC
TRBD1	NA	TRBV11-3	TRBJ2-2	CASSGYRGQSNTGELFF	TGTGCCAGCAGCGGCTACAGGGGGCAAAGTAACACCGGGGAGCTGTTTTTT
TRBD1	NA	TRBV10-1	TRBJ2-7	CASSESRDRETYEQYF	TGCGCCAGCAGTGAATCACGGGACAGGGAAACATACGAGCAGTACTTC
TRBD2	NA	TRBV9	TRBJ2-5	CASSVGTSGEAETQYF	TGTGCCAGCAGCGTAGGGACTAGCGGGGAGGCGGAGACCCAGTACTTC
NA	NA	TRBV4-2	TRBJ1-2	CASSQGTAYGYTF	TGTGCCAGCAGCCAAGGGACAGCCTATGGCTACACCTTC
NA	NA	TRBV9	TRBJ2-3	CASSGDGTLTDTQYF	TGTGCCAGCAGCGGAGACGGGACTCTCACAGATACGCAGTATTTT
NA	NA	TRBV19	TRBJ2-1	CASSMAGRNEQFF	TGTGCCAGTAGTATGGCGGGGCGGAATGAGCAGTTCTTC
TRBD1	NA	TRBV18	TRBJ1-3	CASSPPGTVGNTIYF	TGTGCCAGCTCACCGCCCGGGACAGTTGGAAACACCATATATTTT
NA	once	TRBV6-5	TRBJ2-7	CASSYASAPGAYEQYF	TGTGCCAGCAGTTACGCGAGTGCCCCGGGGGCCTACGAGCAGTACTTC
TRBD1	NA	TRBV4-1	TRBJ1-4	CASSQVGTGGEKLFF	TGCGCCAGCAGCCAAGTGGGGACAGGGGGTGAAAAACTGTTTTTT
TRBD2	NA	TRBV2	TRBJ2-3	CASSEESGGSAGTQYF	TGTGCCAGCAGTGAAGAGAGCGGGGGGTCCGCAGGGACGCAGTATTTT
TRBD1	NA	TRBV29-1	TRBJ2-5	CSARTGLQETQYF	TGCAGCGCAAGGACAGGGTTGCAAGAGACCCAGTACTTC
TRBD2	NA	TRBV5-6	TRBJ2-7	CASSSGTGLAGEQYF	TGTGCCAGCAGCAGCGGAACCGGACTAGCGGGAGAGCAGTACTTC
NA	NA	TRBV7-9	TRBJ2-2	CASSLLRVTGELFF	TGTGCCAGCAGCCTACTGAGGGTCACCGGGGAGCTGTTTTTT
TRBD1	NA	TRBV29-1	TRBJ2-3	CSVEDRTGSTDTQYF	TGCAGCGTTGAAGATCGGACAGGGAGCACAGATACGCAGTATTTT
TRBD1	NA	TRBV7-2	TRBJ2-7	CASSLTPAGGGEQYF	TGTGCCAGCAGCTTAACTCCCGCAGGGGGTGGAGAGCAGTACTTC